This T cell receptor (beta chain) derives from a study of blood T cells in healthy people across ages. Study in general: About one barcoded beta molecule was captured per two T cells (by template switching). Findings and limits, study-wide: Since the PBMCs were unsorted, naive and antigen-experienced cells could not be conclusively compared.

Germline CDR1 reads KGHSH; CDR2 reads LQKENI. The CDR3 runs to 13 residues. Worth noting for this clonotype: No antigen is known for it.

Drawn from each donor were roughly 10 milliliters of peripheral blood. A second PCR of roughly 6 to 12 cycles used a sample-barcoded 5' primer and a J-beta primer mix. Sequencing recovered at least 3 million CDR3-containing paired-end reads from each sample. Each CDR3 protein is one row after TCRdb ran MiXCR on the 5' RACE reads. The top ten clones hold approximately 7.7% of a sample with some 1.5 million distinct CDR3 sequences, over 25% of them seen once. The source material was blood. The TCR sequence derives from a young woman in good health. The rearrangement uses TRBV18 and TRBJ2-1, with D perhaps TRBD2 (6 bases). The J call is uncertain, as TRBJ2-7 better fits the DNA end. For the CDR3, the DNA is TGTGCCAGCTCACGCGGGATAAACAATGAGCAGTACTTC. Amino acid sequence: CASSRGINNEQYF.